These 27 T cell receptor beta chains originate from one sample sequenced in a study of blood T cells in healthy people across ages. A second PCR, run for roughly 6 to 11 cycles, used a sample-barcoded 5' primer plus a J-beta primer mix. A single record per CDR3 protein comes from TCRdb applying MiXCR to the 5' RACE reads. In the table there are approximately 760,000 distinct CDR3 sequences, just under 25% of which are singletons. These records were also assigned to another study, of T cells of mothers and their children.

Source material: blood. All receptors derive from a boy younger than 18 in good health.

The rearrangement joins TRBV29-1 to TRBJ2-3; 8 bases fit TRBD2. V was pared by 7 bases and J by 1 base, with 16 bases of the junction left unmatched. CDR3 length equals 17 residues. The germline V gene has CDR1 SQVTM and CDR2 ANQGSEA. CDR3 in DNA: TGCAGCGCGGGACTAAGAGCGGGAGCGCTCGGCACAGATACGCAGTATTTT. It encodes CSAGLRAGALGTDTQYF.

The chain has TRBV20-1 and TRBJ2-3, with 7 bases fitting TRBD2. V was pared by 3 bases and J by 2 bases, with 11 bases of the junction left unmatched. The CDR3 has 16 residues. CDR1 DFQATT and CDR2 SNEGSKA come from the germline V gene (reference sequence). CDR3 nucleotides: TGCAGTGCTAGCGTCGGGCTAGCGGCACACACAGATACGCAGTATTTT. It yields the protein CSASVGLAAHTDTQYF.

This clonotype has more than one count but fewer than ten. This chain connects TRBV3-1 to TRBJ2-7; 10 nucleotides agree with TRBD2. The length of the CDR3 is 15 residues. V lost 1 base and J lost 3; bases outside the gene matches: 3. The germline CDR1 and CDR2 sequences are LGHDT and YNNKEL (reference sequence). The CDR3 DNA reads as TGTGCCAGCAGCCAAGCTCCTAGCGGGAGCTACGAGCAGTACTTC. This translates into CASSQAPSGSYEQYF.

This clonotype has more than one count but fewer than ten. The chain uses TRBV15 and TRBJ1-1, with D perhaps TRBD1 (6 bases). Germline loops: CDR1 LNHNV, CDR2 YYDKDF (reference sequence). Trimming left V 6 bases short and J 4 bases short, with 12 bases between. This CDR3 contains 13 residues. The CDR3 nucleotides read TGTGCCACCAGACCCGCGGGGGCCACTGAAGCTTTCTTT. It specifies CATRPAGATEAFF.

The V and J genes are TRBV7-9 and TRBJ2-7, with TRBD1 identical over 7 bases. CDR3 size: 16 residues. J gave up 0 bases and V 10 bases, and 15 bases lay outside the gene matches. The V gene's germline CDR1 is SEHNR and CDR2 FQNEAQ (reference sequence). The CDR3 DNA sequence: TGTGCCACGTATAGACTCGGACAGGCCAGCTCCTACGAGCAGTACTTC. Translated, it gives CATYRLGQASSYEQYF.

This clonotype has only a few counts. The chain uses TRBV5-1 and TRBJ1-6, with D unclear. V lost 1 base to trimming and J lost 8 bases, with 4 bases between them. The germline V gene has CDR1 SGHRS and CDR2 YFSETQ. CDR3 size: 12 residues. The CDR3 bases are TGCGCCAGCAGCTTGAAGGATTCACCCCTCCACTTT. Encoded protein: CASSLKDSPLHF.

This clonotype was counted a few times. The chain is built from TRBV7-9 and TRBJ2-7; TRBD2 agrees at 9 bases. The CDR3 has 14 amino acids. V shed 7 bases and J 2 bases; nucleotides not matched to a gene: 6. Germline V gene lookup returns CDR1 SEHNR and CDR2 FQNEAQ (reference sequence). This chain's CDR3 is CASNEREETYEQYF. The CDR3 region has the DNA TGTGCCAGCAACGAGCGGGAGGAGACCTACGAGCAGTACTTC. Looking up the rest from reference TRBV7-9 and TRBJ2-7 gives the full variable domain: DTGVSQNPRHKITKRGQNVTFRCDPISEHNRLYWYRQTLGQGPEFLTYFQNEAQLEKSRLLSDRFSAERPKGSFSTLEIQRTEQGDSAMYLCASNEREETYEQYFGPGTRLTVT.

This clonotype has more than one count but fewer than ten. This chain links TRBV7-9 with TRBJ2-1; 8 positions match TRBD1. The germline V gene encodes CDR1 SEHNR and CDR2 FQNEAQ (reference sequence). This CDR3 region has 16 residues. Trimming took 5 bases from V and 5 from J; bases not matched to a gene: 11. The CDR3 protein is CASSRPGTGGHNEQFF. Written as DNA, the CDR3 is TGTGCCAGCAGCCGTCCCGGGACAGGAGGCCACAATGAGCAGTTCTTC.

This chain joins TRBV4-3 and TRBJ1-2; the D gene is possibly TRBD1 (5 bases). V lost 11 bases and J 6 bases, leaving 16 bases between the germline ends. Germline CDR1 and CDR2: LGHNA and YSLEER. The CDR3 is 12 residues long. CDR3 coding DNA: TGCGCCCTCTCCCCCAGGGAAGATGGCTACACCTTC. This codes for CALSPREDGYTF.

In its sample, this clonotype was seen a few times. The chain is built from TRBV29-1 and TRBJ2-2, with TRBD2 as a possible D gene (5 bases). CDR3 length: 12 amino acids. Germline assignment: CDR1 SQVTM and CDR2 ANQGSEA. Trimming left V 5 bases short and J 5 bases short, with 9 bases between. The CDR3 spells CSVRGETGELFF. The CDR3 nucleotides are TGCAGCGTTCGTGGGGAGACCGGGGAGCTGTTTTTT.

The chain recombines TRBV7-6 with TRBJ2-3, with TRBD2 matching 12 bases. Germline assignment: CDR1 SGHVS and CDR2 FNYEAQ. The trim removed 6 bases at V and 2 bases at J, leaving 9 bases unmatched. The CDR3 is 17 residues long. CDR3 loop: CASSPTSGGRHTDTQYF. The DNA for the CDR3 is TGTGCCAGCAGTCCGACTAGCGGGGGCCGACACACAGATACGCAGTATTTT.

The chain carries TRBV29-1 and TRBJ1-4, with D unclear. In germline, CDR1 is SQVTM, CDR2 ANQGSEA. The CDR3 is 13 residues long. V was trimmed by 7 bases and J by 3 bases, leaving 12 bases between them. The CDR3 nucleotides are TGCAGCGCTGGGAGGGTTCCTAATGAAAAACTGTTTTTT. Translating gives CSAGRVPNEKLFF. The complete variable domain, with remaining parts taken from reference TRBV29-1 and TRBJ1-4, reads SAVISQKPSRDICQRGTSLTIQCQVDSQVTMMFWYRQQPGQSLTLIATANQGSEATYESGFVIDKFPISRPNLTFSTLTVSNMSPEDSSIYLCSAGRVPNEKLFFGSGTQLSVL.

The chain is built from TRBV5-1 and TRBJ1-1, with D tentatively TRBD1 (5 bases). Deletions cut 0 bases from V and 3 bases from J, with 12 bases between. From germline, CDR1 is SGHRS and CDR2 YFSETQ. This CDR3 has 15 amino acids. The CDR3 protein is CASSLGLQGDTEAFF. CDR3 nucleotides: TGCGCCAGCAGCTTGGGGCTCCAAGGGGACACTGAAGCTTTCTTT.

J is TRBJ2-6 and V is TRBV7-9; D is undetermined. V was pared by 5 bases and J by 1 base, with 9 bases between. CDR3 length: 15 residues. CDR1 is SEHNR and CDR2 is FQNEAQ in the germline V gene (reference sequence). In DNA form, the CDR3 reads TGTGCCAGCAGCCCGACACGTTCTGGGGCCAACGTCCTGACTTTC. Protein sequence: CASSPTRSGANVLTF.

The V and J genes are TRBV7-9 and TRBJ2-5; the D call may be TRBD1 or TRBD2 (6 bases each). Germline CDR1 is SEHNR and CDR2 is FQNEAQ (reference sequence). CDR3 length: 14 residues. V was shortened by 5 bases and J by 5 bases, with 15 bases between the two germline ends. CDR3 residues: CASSPLGGVETQYF. The CDR3 coding sequence is TGTGCCAGCAGCCCCCTGGGGGGCGTTGAGACCCAGTACTTC.

Note on this clonotype: This CDR3 fails to terminate in the conserved phenylalanine or tryptophan, so it likely reflects a read error. The chain has TRBV7-6 and TRBJ2-5; TRBD1 matches 10 bases. CDR3 size: 16 residues. With 0 bases clipped from V and 5 bases from J, the junction kept 6 bases outside the gene matches. Germline assignment: CDR1 SGHVS and CDR2 FNYEAQ. The chain's CDR3 is CASSLATTGGLETQYS. The CDR3 region has the DNA TGTGCCAGCAGCTTAGCGACGACAGGGGGCTTGGAGACCCAGTACTCC.

This clonotype came up a few times. The chain joins TRBV7-2 to TRBJ1-4, with 9 bases aligning to TRBD1. The CDR3 contains 16 residues. The V gene end was trimmed by 1 base and the J gene end by 8 bases; junction bases not matched to a gene: 8. Per germline, CDR1 SGHTA and CDR2 FQGNSA. The CDR3 region is CASSLGPQGAGEKLFF. The CDR3 DNA reads TGTGCCAGCAGCTTAGGCCCACAGGGGGCAGGCGAAAAACTGTTTTTT.

This clonotype was recorded a few times. CDR3 region: CASSVAGAGETQYF. The CDR3 bases are TGCGCCAGCAGCGTAGCGGGAGCTGGGGAGACCCAGTACTTC. The chain uses TRBV5-1 and TRBJ2-5, with 9 bases fitting TRBD2. Unmatched junction bases numbered 6, after V lost 4 bases and J lost 5 bases. The CDR3 runs 14 residues. Germline V gene sequence: CDR1 SGHRS, CDR2 YFSETQ.

As DNA, the CDR3 is TGTGCCATCATGGACCCAAACAGGAATGAGCAGTTCTTC. The encoded protein is CAIMDPNRNEQFF. The rearrangement joins TRBV10-3 to TRBJ2-1; D possibly corresponds to TRBD1 (5 bases). The V and J ends lost 7 bases and 7 bases respectively, with 14 bases between them. The CDR3 runs 13 residues. Germline assignment: CDR1 ENHRY and CDR2 SYGVKD.

This clonotype was observed a handful of times. The J gene is TRBJ1-1, the V gene TRBV28; 7 bases are shared with TRBD1. Germline values: CDR1 MDHEN, CDR2 SYDVKM. V was pared by 1 base and J by 8 bases, with 13 bases of the junction left unmatched. This CDR3 is built from 16 residues. The CDR3 DNA reads as TGTGCCAGCAGTTTATATTTCGTTGAGGGGGCCAGGGAAGCTTTCTTT. Protein product: CASSLYFVEGAREAFF.

The V gene is TRBV29-1, the J gene TRBJ1-2, with 9 bases that match TRBD1. Germline values: CDR1 SQVTM, CDR2 ANQGSEA. This CDR3 comprises 12 residues. J lost 4 bases, V lost 3 bases, and 0 bases had no gene match. In DNA form, the CDR3 reads TGCAGCGTTGAGACAGGGGGCTATGGCTACACCTTC. It yields the protein CSVETGGYGYTF.

This clonotype came up a few times. The rearrangement links TRBV14 to TRBJ2-7; 11 nucleotides line up with TRBD2. The end of the DNA is better explained by TRBJ2-1, so the J call may be wrong. Germline CDR1 is SGHDN and CDR2 is FVKESK. The CDR3 totals 15 residues. This CDR3 reads CASSLLAGVNNEQFF. CDR3 DNA: TGTGCCAGCAGCCTACTAGCGGGAGTGAACAATGAGCAGTTCTTC.

The chain links TRBV29-1 to TRBJ2-5; D is ambiguous. The DNA end favors TRBJ2-7, so the J call may be wrong. Per germline, CDR1 SQVTM and CDR2 ANQGSEA. CDR3 length equals 11 residues. The CDR3 coding sequence is TGCAGCGTTGATTATTTGGGCGAGCAGTACTTC. It codes for CSVDYLGEQYF.

Only a few counts were recorded for this clonotype. CDR3 loop: CASSVATRGPDTEAFF. CDR3 nucleotide sequence: TGTGCCAGCAGCGTAGCTACGAGGGGGCCGGACACTGAAGCTTTCTTT. V is TRBV9 and J is TRBJ1-1; 7 nucleotides match TRBD1. Unmatched junction bases numbered 8, after V lost 0 bases and J lost 3 bases. This CDR3 spans 16 amino acids. Germline-derived CDR1 and CDR2 are SGDLS and YYNGEE.

In DNA, the CDR3 is TGTGCCAGCAGCCAAGGGACTGAGCGGTATGGCTACACCTTC. Amino acids: CASSQGTERYGYTF. This chain connects TRBV4-2 to TRBJ1-2; no reliable D call. CDR1 and CDR2 from the germline V gene are LGHNA and YNFKEQ. There are 14 residues in the CDR3. The V gene lost 1 base and the J gene lost 5 bases, with 11 bases spanning the gap.

This chain connects TRBV29-1 to TRBJ2-1, with TRBD2 matching over 7 bases. The germline gives CDR1 SQVTM, CDR2 ANQGSEA. The CDR3 contains 14 residues. The V and J ends lost 5 bases and 7 bases, in that order; junction bases with no gene match: 11. Here the CDR3 DNA reads TGCAGCGTTAGGGGCCCTAGCGGAAAAAATGAGCAGTTCTTC. This codes for CSVRGPSGKNEQFF.

This clonotype was counted only a few times. The V and J genes are TRBV29-1 and TRBJ2-2; D possibly corresponds to TRBD1 (5 bases). The CDR3 length is 14 residues. CDR1 SQVTM and CDR2 ANQGSEA come from the germline V gene. The ends were cut back, 1 base at V and 0 bases at J, with 6 bases in the middle. CDR3 protein: CSVEADTNTGELFF. DNA for the CDR3: TGCAGCGTTGAAGCGGACACGAACACCGGGGAGCTGTTTTTT.